This T cell receptor beta chain was observed in a study of T-cell memory formation after mild COVID-19. TCRdb re-called the 5' RACE reads through MiXCR, storing one row per CDR3 protein. Of about 110,000 distinct CDR3 sequences in the sample, roughly an eighth are singletons; the top ten hold around 25%. There are 13 residues in the CDR3. The V and J ends lost 7 bases and 6 bases, in that order; junction bases with no gene match: 7. Germline V gives CDR1 MNHNY, CDR2 SVGAGI (reference sequence). The sample holds many counts of this clonotype. Material: PBMCs or a T cell subset sorted from them (not recorded which). This clonotype was sampled from an adult woman who had mild COVID-19 (a few samples of this study predate the infection). Cell type and time point are not known. This chain uses TRBV6-6 with TRBJ2-5, with 8 positions matching TRBD1. CDR3 protein: CASTDRGQQTQYF. CDR3 DNA: TGTGCCAGCACCGACAGGGGTCAGCAGACCCAGTACTTC.